One TCR beta chain is described in this entry. Its specificity is not known. This record belongs to a study of T cell responses to AZD1222 COVID-19 vaccine. Overall study results and limits: The repertoires were collected only after the peak T cell response. Vaccine-associated CD4 TCRs ranged over spike, dominating at 160-218 and 743-854. The donor cohort was predominantly white British with a female majority, and clonal diversity may have been underestimated. A reported finding is that nearly half of spike-specific TCRs target unmutated variant regions.

Profiled with immunoSEQ multiplex PCR; TCRdb holds only in-frame clones, not every one. Altogether fewer than 120,000 clones are present, around nine tenths being singletons, with the ten largest covering roughly 2.5%. This CDR3 spans 17 amino acids. With 4 bases clipped from V and 0 bases from J, the junction kept 9 bases outside the gene matches. CDR1 is SGHNT, CDR2 YYREEE, per germline (reference sequence). This material consisted of peripheral blood, taken 28 days after the second AZD1222 dose. The V gene is TRBV5-4, the J gene TRBJ2-1; 8 bases agree with TRBD2. The TCR sequence derives from an adult who received the AZD1222 COVID-19 vaccine. The CDR3 spells CASSPVVAGSSYNEQFF. The CDR3 coding sequence is TGTGCCAGCAGCCCGGTGGTAGCGGGGAGCTCCTACAATGAGCAGTTCTTC.